The next 5 T cell receptor beta chains were all read from a single sample in a study of circulating and synovial CD4+ cells in juvenile arthritis. Profiling relied on immunoSEQ multiplex PCR, and the TCRdb table lists in-frame clones only, not all of them. In the table there are tens of thousands of clones, around 95% of which are singletons. The sequenced sample was CD4+ T cells from blood. These receptors came from a human donor with juvenile idiopathic arthritis.

This clone was counted a single time. The chain couples TRBV28 to TRBJ1-2, with D perhaps matching TRBD1 (5 bases). This CDR3 comprises 15 residues. The V end lost 1 base, the J end lost 7 bases, and 16 bases lay between the germline ends. Germline CDR1 reads MDHEN; CDR2 reads SYDVKM. The CDR3 loop is CASSLSGRVTAGYTF. DNA of the CDR3: TGTGCCAGCAGTTTATCCGGCAGGGTGACGGCTGGCTACACCTTC.

The V and J genes are TRBV7-2 and TRBJ2-2; TRBD2 agrees at 9 bases. The CDR3 sequence is 17 residues long. Germline-derived CDR1 and CDR2 are SGHTA and FQGNSA. J was trimmed by 3 bases and V by 5 bases; bases with no gene match: 10. The CDR3 nucleotides read TGTGCCAGCAGCCTCAGGGCAGCGGGGGGATACACCGGGGAGCTGTTTTTT. Amino acid sequence: CASSLRAAGGYTGELFF.

This clone was counted between two and nine times. The rearrangement uses TRBV19 and TRBJ2-7, with TRBD1 matching over 8 bases. Germline values: CDR1 LNHDA, CDR2 SQIVND (reference sequence). The CDR3 sequence is 16 residues long. Losses at the gene ends were 3 bases for V and 0 bases for J; bases not matched to a gene: 7. The CDR3 sequence: CASSISRTGPSYEQYF. The CDR3 DNA reads TGTGCCAGTAGTATCTCAAGGACAGGGCCCTCCTACGAGCAGTACTTC.

This sequence joins TRBV2 and TRBJ2-5; TRBD2 is a possible D gene (7 bases). Germline CDR1 is SNHLY and CDR2 is FYNNEI. The CDR3 is made up of 17 amino acids. The V end lost 8 bases, the J end lost 3 bases, and 25 bases lay between the germline ends. The CDR3 nucleotides are TGTGCCAGCGCTCTTGGGGGGGGCCGTGCAACCGAAGAGACCCAGTACTTC. This codes for CASALGGGRATEETQYF.

The chain uses TRBV10-3 and TRBJ1-2; possible D gene TRBD1, 5 bases. V shed 6 bases and J shed 4 bases, with 12 bases lying between them. The germline V gene encodes CDR1 ENHRY and CDR2 SYGVKD. CDR3 size: 13 residues. The CDR3 protein is CAISPDKAYGYTF. The CDR3 DNA is TGTGCCATCAGCCCGGACAAGGCCTATGGCTACACCTTC.